The present T cell receptor (beta chain) was sequenced within a study of shared clonotypes between healthy human individuals (dated by TCRdb to 2020 to 2022). About the full investigation: A couple of women and a few men aged 18 to 49 years were included in the cohort. For each donor, three plates each were used for CD4 naive and CD4 memory, two plates were used for CD8 naive, and one plate was used for CD8 memory. The study deeply sequenced blood TCR repertoires of several healthy adults to estimate repertoire size and the extent of clonotype sharing between individuals. Libraries were prepared and TCR repertoires were sequenced by different laboratories using diverse techniques, in order to increase sequencing depth and limit assay-specific biases. Per donor, leukapheresis produced somewhere between about 0.8 and 9 billion PBMCs. The study at large found these results: The small number of donors limited the genetic and exposure-history diversity represented. Rarefaction of sorted-subset datasets indicated incomplete sequencing despite the large sequencing depth. Sampling was restricted to blood, and TCR repertoires in tissues likely differ from the TCR repertoires found in blood. Pairwise subsampling led to the expectation that sequencing depth would affect the degree of clonotype sharing among donors. Across a few donors, approximately 4.9% of naive CD4, around 3.3% of naive CD8, around 2.1% of memory CD4, and 0.3% to 0.45% of memory CD8 clonotypes were shared. Estimated clonotype richness was generally larger for naive than for memory subsets. Compared with non-shared clonotypes, the clonotypes found in all four sorted-subset donors had higher generation probabilities.

Regarding this clone: It has no known antigen specificity. No base quality information exists; no much larger clone differs at one position.

The donors were healthy, HIV-negative adults with no recently reported acute infections or vaccinations. All donors were Caucasian adults living in Nashville, Tennessee, USA. CD4+ T cells were enriched through magnetic negative selection, after which naive cells were positively selected on CD45RA and the remaining negative fraction served as the memory subset. Blood was collected by leukapheresis, and PBMCs were isolated by Ficoll-Histopaque density gradient centrifugation and then cryopreserved in liquid nitrogen vapor phase. Analytical flow cytometry was used to check the purity and quantity of each magnetically sorted T cell population. Genomic DNA was isolated from every sorted fraction and measured by UV absorbance on a Nanodrop 2000c. Using the deep immunoSEQ assay, multiplex PCR amplified TCR CDR3 regions from genomic DNA. Genomic DNA extracted from each cell subset was distributed evenly over all wells of several immunoSEQ 96-well plates, and each plate served as one replicate. For sorted subsets, approximately 200 ng of genomic DNA, equivalent to 30,000 or so T cell genomes, went into each replicate PCR. Purified libraries were measured with a Qubit 3.0 fluorometer, size-checked on a Bioanalyzer 2100, and measured again with the KAPA Library Quantification kit. A separate single-read 150-cycle Illumina NextSeq 550 flow cell was used to sequence each immunoSEQ 96-well plate. On the study's bioinformatics: Because the immunoSEQ output held only junctional sequences and lacked quality scores, the filtering could not match the filtering applied to full-length reads. To assign V/J genes and CDR3, sequences were annotated against IMGT germline references using PyIR, a Python wrapper for IgBLAST v1.9. Any read was removed if the V/J assignment was weak (E-value above 1e-6), the CDR3 was missing, or the read contained stop codons, out-of-frame junctions, or ambiguous translated residues. V3J clonotypes were defined as sequences sharing the same inferred V gene, J gene, and CDR3 amino acid sequence. Percentage overlap between repertoires was computed as shared unique clonotypes divided by the size of the smaller repertoire. Richness of each repertoire was evaluated using RTK rarefaction, the Chao1 estimator, and Recon v2.1 estimates of unobserved clonotypes. OLGA was used to compute generation probabilities for all TCRbeta clonotypes that the gDNA method yielded from four donors. In its TCRdb copy, this immuneACCESS table keeps in-frame sequences only and misses some clones. Where compared with another copy, unresolved V genes explain less than half of these, and the others have no known cause. V and J calls and clone size are copied from that table; D and trimming were computed from the DNA. The sample profile shows roughly 2,300,000 clones; around 93% of them were found once. The top ten constitute 0.3% to 0.4% of the sample.

The germline V gene sets CDR1 to MDHEN and CDR2 to SYDVKM. Spanning cysteine to phenylalanine, the CDR3 consists of 20 amino acids. Only the CDR3 region is kept as DNA, spanning 60 bases read in frame from base 1. Here V drops 5 bases and J drops 2 bases, and the junction holds 14 bases not matched to any gene. The source of this sequence is a man aged 18-30 years in good health. Some clones in this sample may be carry-over from other donors' samples. Recombination linked TRBV28 to TRBJ2-1; 14 nucleotides in the junction match TRBD2. The sample was naive CD4+ T cells from PBMCs. The cell subset or site label on this specimen signifies: CD45RA+ positively selected. Read as DNA, the sequence is TGTGCCAGCAGTCCCATGACTAGCGGGAGGGGAACGGGGGCCTACAATGAGCAGTTCTTC. The encoded protein is CASSPMTSGRGTGAYNEQFF.